Shown below are 3 T cell receptor beta chains from a single sample sequenced in a study of regulatory dendritic cells for organ transplantation. Sorted T cells were CFSE-labeled and cultured five to six days with allogeneic regulatory or mature dendritic cells at 1:10. These receptors' antigens are unknown. Method: immunoSEQ multiplex PCR; TCRdb's copy keeps in-frame clones and lacks some. The repertoire has fewer than 20,000 clones, over 75% of them found once; the top ten carry 3.2%. Specimen: memory CD4+ T cells from blood cultured with regulatory dendritic cells. The subset: CD45RO+ memory T cells. The source is a human donor in good health.

This clone showed up just a few times. The gene calls are TRBV10-2 and TRBJ2-2; TRBD2 matches at 8 bases. The trim removed 7 bases at V and 5 bases at J, leaving 9 bases unmatched. The CDR3 sequence is 15 residues long. Germline lookup yields CDR1 WSHSY and CDR2 SAAADI. For the CDR3, the DNA is TGCGCCAGCAATTGGCGGGGGGCCGAAACCGGGGAGCTGTTTTTT. Protein: CASNWRGAETGELFF.

The gene calls are TRBV6-1 and TRBJ2-3; a weak D match, TRBD1 (6 bases). This CDR3 has 15 residues. Trimming took 4 bases from V and 2 from J, leaving 13 bases between them. Germline CDR1 is MNHNS and CDR2 is SASEGT. CDR3 protein: CASSAGQLHTDTQYF. The CDR3 nucleotides read TGTGCCAGCAGTGCCGGACAGCTCCACACAGATACGCAGTATTTT.

The chain couples TRBV5-4 to TRBJ2-1; the D is unclear. Germline values: CDR1 SGHNT, CDR2 YYREEE (reference sequence). CDR3 length: 16 amino acids. Deletions cut 4 bases from V and 0 bases from J, with 14 bases between. The CDR3 DNA reads TGTGCCAGCAGCAGCTGGGCCCAGGACTCCTACAATGAGCAGTTCTTC. This codes for CASSSWAQDSYNEQFF.